The 27 T cell receptor beta chains listed next were all sequenced from one sample in a study of T-cell reconstitution after alpha-beta-depleted transplantation in children. Unique molecular identifiers were incorporated into the prepared TCRbeta library. TCRdb used MiXCR to reprocess the PCR reads, holding one entry per CDR3 protein. The sample carries 440,000 or so distinct CDR3 sequences, roughly two fifths recorded once. The source material was PBMCs, sampled before TCRalphabeta/CD19-depleted stem cell transplant. The receptor set was obtained from a girl aged 2 to 9 with aplastic anemia, due to receive a stem cell transplant.

The chain links TRBV24-1 to TRBJ1-1, with D maybe TRBD1 (5 bases). The V end was cut by 9 bases, the J end by 2 bases, with 12 bases between. The CDR3 totals 13 residues. Germline CDR1 reads KGHDR; CDR2 reads SFDVKD. CDR3 nucleotides: TGTGCCACCGTCGGGACGGCTAACACTGAAGCTTTCTTT. Its translation is CATVGTANTEAFF.

This clonotype was counted a single time. V usage is TRBV5-6 and J usage is TRBJ2-5; D call uncertain. The CDR3 has 11 amino acids. Germline CDR1 and CDR2: SGHDT and YYEEEE. V was clipped by 6 bases and J by 0 bases, with 3 bases between them. The CDR3: CASIHQETQYF. Written as DNA, the CDR3 is TGTGCCAGCATTCACCAAGAGACCCAGTACTTC.

This clonotype was observed at least ten times. Mismatch with germline at one junction end may stem from a read error. The V call is TRBV5-1, the J call TRBJ2-7, with TRBD1 identical over 7 bases. The CDR3 sequence is 14 residues long. CDR1 and CDR2 (germline): SGHRS, YFSETQ. The CDR3 here is CASSLRQGSHEQYF. The CDR3 nucleotides read TGCGCCAGCAGCTTGCGACAGGGCTCCCACGAGCAGTACTTC. Full variable domain (outside the CDR3, taken from reference TRBV5-1 and TRBJ2-7): KAGVTQTPRYLIKTRGQQVTLSCSPISGHRSVSWYQQTPGQGLQFLFEYFSETQRNKGNFPGRFSGRQFSNSRSEMNVSTLELGDSALYLCASSLRQGSHEQYFGPGTRLTVT.

J is TRBJ2-3 and V is TRBV7-2; the D is unclear. Trimming cost V 0 bases and J 4 bases, with 11 bases left between them. The CDR3 totals 15 residues. Germline V CDR1 and CDR2: SGHTA, FQGNSA. CDR3 nucleotides: TGTGCCAGCAGCTTAGCTGGCCGAGCATCAGATACGCAGTATTTT. Translated, it gives CASSLAGRASDTQYF.

This clonotype was observed at least ten times. The chain combines TRBV7-9 with TRBJ2-3; 9 nucleotides match TRBD2. After removal of 5 bases from V and 1 base from J, the junction contained 10 bases not matched to a gene. Germline CDR1 is SEHNR and CDR2 is FQNEAQ (reference sequence). The CDR3 totals 17 residues. CDR3 residues: CASSPRSGRRRTDTQYF. CDR3 in DNA: TGTGCCAGCAGCCCTAGAAGCGGGAGGAGACGCACAGATACGCAGTATTTT. Drawing the rest from reference TRBV7-9 and TRBJ2-3, the complete variable domain is DTGVSQNPRHKITKRGQNVTFRCDPISEHNRLYWYRQTLGQGPEFLTYFQNEAQLEKSRLLSDRFSAERPKGSFSTLEIQRTEQGDSAMYLCASSPRSGRRRTDTQYFGPGTRLTVL.

The chain has TRBV20-1 and TRBJ1-6; D is possibly TRBD1 (6 bases). V was cut by 3 bases and J by 8 bases, with 23 bases left in between. CDR1 is DFQATT and CDR2 is SNEGSKA in the germline V gene (reference sequence). The length of the CDR3 is 17 residues. The CDR3 loop reads CSASNPLQGLDHSPLHF. The CDR3, as DNA: TGCAGTGCTAGTAACCCTCTACAGGGCTTAGACCATTCACCCCTCCACTTT.

The V call is TRBV7-9, the J call TRBJ1-1, with no clear D. The CDR3 length is 16 residues. The germline CDR1 and CDR2 sequences are SEHNR and FQNEAQ (reference sequence). The germline V and J ends were trimmed by 1 base and 1 base, with 13 bases remaining between them. The CDR3 protein is CASSLGSSVGNTEAFF. DNA of the CDR3: TGTGCCAGCAGCTTAGGGTCGTCTGTCGGGAACACTGAAGCTTTCTTT.

The chain carries TRBV18 and TRBJ2-1, with 9 bases lining up with TRBD2. V lost 1 base and J lost 6; bases outside the gene matches: 7. CDR3 length: 16 residues. Germline V lookup: CDR1 KGHSH, CDR2 LQKENI. This chain's CDR3 is CASSPLGSGSRNEQFF. The CDR3 DNA reads as TGTGCCAGCTCACCACTAGGTAGCGGGAGTCGCAATGAGCAGTTCTTC.

The chain has TRBV20-1 and TRBJ2-7, with 9 positions matching TRBD2. The CDR3 length is 14 residues. Germline V lookup: CDR1 DFQATT, CDR2 SNEGSKA (reference sequence). The V gene end was trimmed by 6 bases and the J gene end by 3 bases; junction bases not matched to a gene: 9. The CDR3 loop reads CSAYGLALDYEQYF. DNA for the CDR3: TGCAGTGCATATGGACTAGCGTTAGACTACGAGCAGTACTTC.

This chain connects TRBV7-6 to TRBJ2-1; D possibly corresponds to TRBD1 (6 bases). The germline gives CDR1 SGHVS, CDR2 FNYEAQ. V lost 2 bases to trimming and J lost 3 bases, with 11 bases between them. The CDR3 contains 15 residues. The CDR3 DNA follows: TGTGCCAGCAGCTTAAAGGGGGAACTCTACAATGAGCAGTTCTTC. This encodes CASSLKGELYNEQFF.

The chain carries TRBV7-3 and TRBJ1-5; 7 bases fit TRBD1. Germline CDR1 reads SGHTA; CDR2 reads FQGTGA. The length of the CDR3 is 13 residues. With V trimmed by 5 bases and J by 8 bases, 6 bases remained unmatched. CDR3 nucleotide sequence: TGTGCCAGCAGCCCGGACAGGCGGGAGCCCCAGCATTTT. Its protein product is CASSPDRREPQHF.

This clonotype came up many times. This rearrangement joins TRBV6-2 or TRBV6-3 to TRBJ2-5, with D unresolved. Germline V CDR1 and CDR2: MNHEY, SVGEGT. V lost 6 bases and J 3 bases, leaving 11 bases between the germline ends. This CDR3 region has 13 residues. The CDR3 loop is CASSLTFEETQYF. The DNA of the CDR3 is TGTGCCAGCAGCCTCACCTTTGAAGAGACCCAGTACTTC.

This clonotype was counted ten times or more. The chain joins TRBV3-1 to TRBJ2-1; either TRBD1 or TRBD2 may fit D (5 bases each). V lost 3 bases and J lost 16, with 31 bases in between. The CDR3 consists of 17 residues. Germline V gene sequence: CDR1 LGHDT, CDR2 YNNKEL (reference sequence). CDR3 nucleotide sequence: TGTGCCAGCAGCCAGGGAGAGGGGCTGCTTTTGAAACCCCGTGAATTCTTC. Translated: CASSQGEGLLLKPREFF.

This clonotype has more than one count but fewer than ten. The chain uses TRBV20-1 and TRBJ2-1, with TRBD1 as a possible D gene (5 bases). Germline loops: CDR1 DFQATT, CDR2 SNEGSKA (reference sequence). The CDR3 length is 20 residues. V gave up 6 bases and J gave up 3 bases, with 33 bases separating them. The CDR3 DNA reads as TGCAGTGCCAACCCTACTGAACGGAGCCGACAGAAAGGGTACTACAATGAGCAGTTCTTC. Protein: CSANPTERSRQKGYYNEQFF.

This clonotype was seen ten or more times. The chain employs TRBV27 and TRBJ1-2, with a weak D call TRBD1 (6 bases). The CDR3 sequence is 14 residues long. Trimming left V 3 bases short and J 7 bases short, with 15 bases between. Germline V CDR1 and CDR2: MNHEY, SMNVEV (reference sequence). The DNA for the CDR3 is TGTGCCAGCAGTTTTAGTTTGGGGGGCGGTGGCTACACCTTC. This encodes CASSFSLGGGGYTF.

V usage is TRBV5-1 and J usage is TRBJ1-1; tentative D call: TRBD1 (5 bases). V lost 0 bases to trimming and J lost 5 bases, with 11 bases between them. Germline V gives CDR1 SGHRS, CDR2 YFSETQ. The CDR3 runs to 14 residues. The CDR3 protein is CASSLGGLLTEAFF. DNA for the CDR3: TGCGCCAGCAGCTTGGGGGGCCTCCTGACTGAAGCTTTCTTT.

This sequence joins TRBV12-3 or TRBV12-4 and TRBJ1-5, with 8 positions matching TRBD1. J gave up 7 bases and V 1 base, and 6 bases lay outside the gene matches. This CDR3 region has 15 residues. The CDR3 sequence is CASSLGQGAWQPQHF. The CDR3 DNA reads TGTGCCAGCAGTTTAGGGCAGGGGGCTTGGCAGCCCCAGCATTTT.

This chain connects TRBV7-9 to TRBJ2-3; 7 bases map to TRBD2. V lost 5 bases, J lost 2 bases, and 13 bases stayed unmatched. The germline gives CDR1 SEHNR, CDR2 FQNEAQ (reference sequence). The CDR3 runs 17 residues. The CDR3 DNA is TGTGCCAGCAGCCCAACCAGGGACTATCTTGCCACAGATACGCAGTATTTT. Translating gives CASSPTRDYLATDTQYF.

The rearrangement uses TRBV6-5 and TRBJ1-6, with D uncertain. V gave up 0 bases and J gave up 11 bases, with 8 bases separating them. This CDR3 is built from 13 residues. The germline V gene encodes CDR1 MNHEY and CDR2 SVGAGI. The CDR3 region is CASSYSKITPLHF. Written as DNA, the CDR3 is TGTGCCAGCAGTTACTCGAAAATTACACCCCTCCACTTT.

The chain uses TRBV20-1 and TRBJ2-1; TRBD2 matches 7 bases. Germline V gene lookup returns CDR1 DFQATT and CDR2 SNEGSKA (reference sequence). The junction had 9 bases not matched to a gene; V was cut back by 1 base and J by 0 bases. The CDR3 is 17 residues long. The CDR3 nucleotides read TGCAGTGCTAGAGTCCTACTTCGCGGGGGCTCCTACAATGAGCAGTTCTTC. Residues: CSARVLLRGGSYNEQFF.

This sequence joins TRBV15 and TRBJ2-3; no clear D. CDR1 is LNHNV and CDR2 is YYDKDF in the germline V gene (reference sequence). V lost 3 bases to trimming and J lost 3 bases, with 10 bases between them. This CDR3 spans 14 amino acids. In nucleotides, the CDR3 is TGTGCCACCAGCAGTCAATTGAAGACAGATACGCAGTATTTT. Translation gives CATSSQLKTDTQYF.

This clonotype was detected a few times. The chain links TRBV20-1 to TRBJ1-4; TRBD1 matches at 9 bases. Germline assignment: CDR1 DFQATT and CDR2 SNEGSKA (reference sequence). The CDR3 is 13 amino acids. The V and J ends lost 5 bases and 8 bases, in that order; junction bases with no gene match: 6. CDR3 coding DNA: TGCAGTGCTTTAAGGACAGGGGACGAAAAACTGTTTTTT. Its translation is CSALRTGDEKLFF.

This clonotype was found a few times. The J gene is TRBJ1-5, the V gene TRBV9; no firm D call. Trimming shortened V by 0 bases and J by 2 bases, and 3 bases separated the two germline ends. From germline, CDR1 is SGDLS and CDR2 YYNGEE. This CDR3 contains 13 residues. The CDR3 bases are TGTGCCAGCAGCGTAGACGGCAATCAGCCCCAGCATTTT. Translating it yields CASSVDGNQPQHF.

This clonotype was seen only a few times. J is TRBJ1-1 and V is TRBV6-1; D call uncertain. CDR3 length equals 13 residues. The V and J ends lost 6 bases and 8 bases respectively, with 16 bases between them. The germline CDR1 and CDR2 sequences are MNHNS and SASEGT. The CDR3 DNA sequence: TGTGCCAGCAGCCCCCGCTATATTCCGGAAGCTTTCTTT. It yields the protein CASSPRYIPEAFF.

The chain recombines TRBV29-1 with TRBJ2-3; the match to TRBD2 covers 7 bases. After removal of 0 bases from V and 5 bases from J, the junction contained 5 bases not matched to a gene. Germline lookup yields CDR1 SQVTM and CDR2 ANQGSEA. The CDR3 consists of 14 residues. The CDR3 sequence: CSVEDRGDGDTQYF. The CDR3 coding sequence is TGCAGCGTTGAAGATCGGGGGGACGGAGATACGCAGTATTTT.

In its sample, this clonotype was seen once. CDR3 loop: CASSLPPMGASYEQYF. In nucleotides, the CDR3 is TGCGCCAGCAGCTTGCCCCCTATGGGGGCCTCCTACGAGCAGTACTTC. The chain has TRBV5-1 and TRBJ2-7, with a possible D match to TRBD1 (6 bases). Germline V CDR1 and CDR2: SGHRS, YFSETQ. This CDR3 is built from 16 residues. V was shortened by 1 base and J by 0 bases, with 14 bases between the two germline ends.

The sample holds a few counts of this clonotype. The chain employs TRBV11-2 and TRBJ1-1; 7 bases align to TRBD1. The germline CDR1 and CDR2 sequences are SGHAT and FQNNGV. CDR3 size: 18 residues. The trim removed 2 bases at V and 1 base at J, leaving 13 bases unmatched. The CDR3 DNA reads TGTGCCAGCAGCTTAACTCGGACAGGCCGGGGAGCGAACACTGAAGCTTTCTTT. This gives the protein CASSLTRTGRGANTEAFF.